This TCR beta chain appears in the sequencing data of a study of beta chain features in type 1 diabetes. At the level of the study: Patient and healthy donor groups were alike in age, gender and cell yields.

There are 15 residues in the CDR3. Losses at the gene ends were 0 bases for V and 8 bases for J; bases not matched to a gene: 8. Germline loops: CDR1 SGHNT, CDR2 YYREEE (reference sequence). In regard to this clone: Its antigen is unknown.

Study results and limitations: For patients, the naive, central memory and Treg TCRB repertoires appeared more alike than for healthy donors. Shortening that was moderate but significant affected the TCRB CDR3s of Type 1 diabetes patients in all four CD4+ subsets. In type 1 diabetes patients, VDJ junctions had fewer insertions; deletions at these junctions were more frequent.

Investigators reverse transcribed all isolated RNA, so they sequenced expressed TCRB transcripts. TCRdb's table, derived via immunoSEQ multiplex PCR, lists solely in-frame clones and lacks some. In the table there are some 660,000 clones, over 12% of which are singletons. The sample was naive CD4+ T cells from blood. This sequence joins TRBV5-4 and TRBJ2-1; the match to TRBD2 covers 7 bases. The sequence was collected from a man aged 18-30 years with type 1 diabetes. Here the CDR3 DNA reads TGTGCCAGCAGCTTGGCGGGAGCGCGGGGGTATGAGCAGTTCTTC. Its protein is CASSLAGARGYEQFF.